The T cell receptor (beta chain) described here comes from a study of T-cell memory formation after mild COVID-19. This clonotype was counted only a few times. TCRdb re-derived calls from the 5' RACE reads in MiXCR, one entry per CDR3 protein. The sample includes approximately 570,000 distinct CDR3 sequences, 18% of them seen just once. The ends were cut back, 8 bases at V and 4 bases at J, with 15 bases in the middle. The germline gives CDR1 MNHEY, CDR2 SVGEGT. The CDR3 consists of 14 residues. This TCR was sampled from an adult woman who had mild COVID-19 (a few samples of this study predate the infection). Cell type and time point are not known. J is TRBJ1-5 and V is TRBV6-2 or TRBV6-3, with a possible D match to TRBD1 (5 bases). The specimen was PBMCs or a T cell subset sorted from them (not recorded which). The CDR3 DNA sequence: TGTGCCAGCGAAGAAACAGGCGTTAATCAGCCCCAGCATTTT. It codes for CASEETGVNQPQHF.